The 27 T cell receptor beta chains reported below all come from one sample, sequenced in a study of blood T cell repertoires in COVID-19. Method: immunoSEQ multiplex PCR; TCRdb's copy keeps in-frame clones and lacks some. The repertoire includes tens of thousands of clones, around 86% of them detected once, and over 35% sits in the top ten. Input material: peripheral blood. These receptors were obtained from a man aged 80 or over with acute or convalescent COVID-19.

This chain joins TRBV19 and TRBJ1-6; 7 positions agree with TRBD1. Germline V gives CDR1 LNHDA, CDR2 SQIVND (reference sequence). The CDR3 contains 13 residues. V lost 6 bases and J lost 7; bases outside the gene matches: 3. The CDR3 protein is CASRQGWNSPLHF. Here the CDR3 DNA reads TGTGCCAGTAGACAGGGGTGGAATTCACCCCTCCACTTT.

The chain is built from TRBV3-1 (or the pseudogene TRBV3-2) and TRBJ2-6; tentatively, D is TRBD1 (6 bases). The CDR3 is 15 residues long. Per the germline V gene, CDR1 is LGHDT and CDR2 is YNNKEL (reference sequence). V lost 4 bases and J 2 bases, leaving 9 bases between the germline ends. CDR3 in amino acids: CASSPGAPGANVLTF. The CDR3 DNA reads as TGTGCCAGCAGCCCAGGGGCCCCTGGGGCCAACGTCCTGACTTTC.

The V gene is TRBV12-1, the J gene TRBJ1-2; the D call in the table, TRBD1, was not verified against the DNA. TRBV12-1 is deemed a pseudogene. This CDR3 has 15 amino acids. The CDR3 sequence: CASSPRDRTHYGYTF. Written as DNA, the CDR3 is TGTGCCAGCAGCCCCCGAGACAGAACCCACTATGGCTACACCTTC.

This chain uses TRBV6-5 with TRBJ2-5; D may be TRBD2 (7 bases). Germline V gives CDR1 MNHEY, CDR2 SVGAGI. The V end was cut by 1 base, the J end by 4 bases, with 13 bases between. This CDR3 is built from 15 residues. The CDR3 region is CASSYFGGRGETQYF. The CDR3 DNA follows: TGTGCCAGCAGTTACTTCGGGGGGCGCGGAGAGACCCAGTACTTC.

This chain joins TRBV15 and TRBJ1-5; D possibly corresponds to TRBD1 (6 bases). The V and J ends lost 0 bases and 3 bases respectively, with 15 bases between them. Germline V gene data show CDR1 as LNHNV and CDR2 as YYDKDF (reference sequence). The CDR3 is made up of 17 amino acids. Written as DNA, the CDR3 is TGTGCCACCAGCAGAGATGATAAGGGACACCTCAATCAGCCCCAGCATTTT. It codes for CATSRDDKGHLNQPQHF.

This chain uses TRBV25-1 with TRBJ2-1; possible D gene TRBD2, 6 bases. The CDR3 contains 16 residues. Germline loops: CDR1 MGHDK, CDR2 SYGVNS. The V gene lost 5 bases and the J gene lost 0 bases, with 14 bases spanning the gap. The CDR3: CASSSVSGVSYNEQFF. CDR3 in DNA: TGTGCCAGCAGTAGCGTTAGCGGAGTCTCCTACAATGAGCAGTTCTTC.

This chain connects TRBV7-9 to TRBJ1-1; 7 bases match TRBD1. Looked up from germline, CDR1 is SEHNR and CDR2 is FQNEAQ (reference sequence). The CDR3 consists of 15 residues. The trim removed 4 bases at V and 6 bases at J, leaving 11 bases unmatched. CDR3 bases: TGTGCCAGCAGCTCCTCTGACAGGGTCTTTGCTGAAGCTTTCTTT. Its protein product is CASSSSDRVFAEAFF.

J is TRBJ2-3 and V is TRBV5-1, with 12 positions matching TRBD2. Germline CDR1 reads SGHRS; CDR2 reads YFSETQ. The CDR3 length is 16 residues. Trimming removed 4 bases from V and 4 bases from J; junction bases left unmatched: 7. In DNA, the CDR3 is TGCGCCAGCAGCCGCGGACTAGCGGGGCTGCCAGATACGCAGTATTTT. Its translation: CASSRGLAGLPDTQYF.

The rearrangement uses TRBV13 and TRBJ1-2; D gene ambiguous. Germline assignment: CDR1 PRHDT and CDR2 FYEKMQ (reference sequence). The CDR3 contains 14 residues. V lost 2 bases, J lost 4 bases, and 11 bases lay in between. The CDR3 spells CASSLQREPYGYTF. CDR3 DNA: TGTGCCAGCAGCTTACAGAGGGAACCCTATGGCTACACCTTC.

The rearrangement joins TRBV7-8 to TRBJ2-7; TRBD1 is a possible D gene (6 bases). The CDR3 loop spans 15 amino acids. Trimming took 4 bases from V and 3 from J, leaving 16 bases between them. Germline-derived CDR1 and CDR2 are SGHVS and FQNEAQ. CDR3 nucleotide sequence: TGTGCCAGCAGCTCGTGGACAGTTACTAGCTACGAGCAGTACTTC. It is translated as CASSSWTVTSYEQYF.

CDR3 sequence: CASSARRGRTGELFF. The CDR3, as DNA: TGTGCCAGCAGTGCCAGAAGGGGAAGGACCGGGGAGCTGTTTTTT. This sequence joins TRBV2 and TRBJ2-2; a possible D gene is TRBD1 (5 bases). CDR1 and CDR2 from the germline V gene are SNHLY and FYNNEI. V was clipped by 4 bases and J by 5 bases, with 14 bases between them. This CDR3 has 15 amino acids.

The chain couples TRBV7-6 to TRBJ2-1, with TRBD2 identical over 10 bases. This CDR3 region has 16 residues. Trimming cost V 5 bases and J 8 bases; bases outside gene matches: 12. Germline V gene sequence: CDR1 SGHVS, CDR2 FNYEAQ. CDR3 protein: CASSPYYSGRSHEQFF. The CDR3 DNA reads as TGTGCCAGCAGCCCATACTATAGCGGGAGGTCGCATGAGCAGTTCTTC. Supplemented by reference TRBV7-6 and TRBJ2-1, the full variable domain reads GAGVSQSPRYKVTKRGQDVALRCDPISGHVSLYWYRQALGQGPEFLTYFNYEAQQDKSGLPNDRFSAERPEGSISTLTIQRTEQRDSAMYRCASSPYYSGRSHEQFFGPGTRLTVL.

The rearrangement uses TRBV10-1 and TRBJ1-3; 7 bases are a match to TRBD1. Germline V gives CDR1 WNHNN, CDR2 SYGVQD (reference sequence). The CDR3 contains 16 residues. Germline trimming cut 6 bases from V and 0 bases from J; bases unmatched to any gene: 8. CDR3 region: CASSPDRAFSGNTIYF. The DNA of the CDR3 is TGCGCCAGCAGCCCCGACAGGGCCTTCTCTGGAAACACCATATATTTT.

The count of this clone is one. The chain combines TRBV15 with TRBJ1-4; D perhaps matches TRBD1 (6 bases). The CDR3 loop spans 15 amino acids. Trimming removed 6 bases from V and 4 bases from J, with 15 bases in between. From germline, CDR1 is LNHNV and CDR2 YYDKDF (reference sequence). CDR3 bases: TGTGCCACCAGGCTCAGGGGCGGCCTTAATGAAAAACTGTTTTTT. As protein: CATRLRGGLNEKLFF.

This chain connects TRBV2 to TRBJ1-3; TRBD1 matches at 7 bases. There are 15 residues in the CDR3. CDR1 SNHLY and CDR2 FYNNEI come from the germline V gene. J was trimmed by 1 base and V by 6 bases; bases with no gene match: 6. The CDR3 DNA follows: TGTGCCAGCAGCTCTGACAGGGCTTCTGGAAACACCATATATTTT. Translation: CASSSDRASGNTIYF.

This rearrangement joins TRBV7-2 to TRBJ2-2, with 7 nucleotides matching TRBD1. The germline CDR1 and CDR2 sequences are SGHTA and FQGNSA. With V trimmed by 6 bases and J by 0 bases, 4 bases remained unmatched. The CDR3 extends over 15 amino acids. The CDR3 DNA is TGTGCCAGCAGTCGGGACAGTTCGAACACCGGGGAGCTGTTTTTT. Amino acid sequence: CASSRDSSNTGELFF.

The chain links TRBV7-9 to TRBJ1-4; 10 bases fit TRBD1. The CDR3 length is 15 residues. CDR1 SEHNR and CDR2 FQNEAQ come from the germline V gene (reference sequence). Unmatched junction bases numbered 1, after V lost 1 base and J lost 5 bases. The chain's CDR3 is CASSLGQGANEKLFF. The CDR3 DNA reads TGTGCCAGCAGCTTAGGACAGGGGGCAAATGAAAAACTGTTTTTT.

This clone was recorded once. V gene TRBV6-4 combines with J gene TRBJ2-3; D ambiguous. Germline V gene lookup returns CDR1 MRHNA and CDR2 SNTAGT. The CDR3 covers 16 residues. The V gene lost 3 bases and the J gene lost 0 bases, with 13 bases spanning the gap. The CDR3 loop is CASSETRFSSTDTQYF. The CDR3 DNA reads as TGTGCCAGCAGTGAAACGAGGTTCTCTAGCACAGATACGCAGTATTTT.

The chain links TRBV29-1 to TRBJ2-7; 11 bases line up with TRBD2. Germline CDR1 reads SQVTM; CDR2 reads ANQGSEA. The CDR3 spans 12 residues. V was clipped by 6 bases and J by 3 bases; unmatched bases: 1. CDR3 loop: CSVTSGSYEQYF. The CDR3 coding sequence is TGCAGCGTAACTAGCGGGAGCTACGAGCAGTACTTC.

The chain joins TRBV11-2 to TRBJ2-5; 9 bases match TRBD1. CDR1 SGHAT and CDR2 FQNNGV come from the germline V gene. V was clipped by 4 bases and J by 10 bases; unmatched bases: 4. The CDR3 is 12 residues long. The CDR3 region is CASSYRGLGQYF. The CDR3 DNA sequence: TGTGCCAGCAGCTACAGGGGGCTCGGCCAGTACTTC. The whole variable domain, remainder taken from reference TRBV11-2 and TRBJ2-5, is EAGVAQSPRYKIIEKRQSVAFWCNPISGHATLYWYQQILGQGPKLLIQFQNNGVVDDSQLPKDRFSAERLKGVDSTLKIQPAKLEDSAVYLCASSYRGLGQYFGPGTRLLVL.

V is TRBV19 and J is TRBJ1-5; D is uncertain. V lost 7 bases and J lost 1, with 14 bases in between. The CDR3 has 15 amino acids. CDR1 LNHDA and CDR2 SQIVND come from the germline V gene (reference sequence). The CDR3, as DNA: TGTGCCAGTACCCTGACGGGTCCGAGCAATCAGCCCCAGCATTTT. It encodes CASTLTGPSNQPQHF.

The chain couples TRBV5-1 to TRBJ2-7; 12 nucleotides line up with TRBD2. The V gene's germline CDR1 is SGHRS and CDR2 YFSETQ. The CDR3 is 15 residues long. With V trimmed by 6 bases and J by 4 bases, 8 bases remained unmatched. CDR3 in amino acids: CASKYLAGGPYEQYF. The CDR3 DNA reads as TGCGCCAGCAAGTACCTAGCGGGAGGGCCTTACGAGCAGTACTTC. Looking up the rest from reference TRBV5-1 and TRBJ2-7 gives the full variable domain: KAGVTQTPRYLIKTRGQQVTLSCSPISGHRSVSWYQQTPGQGLQFLFEYFSETQRNKGNFPGRFSGRQFSNSRSEMNVSTLELGDSALYLCASKYLAGGPYEQYFGPGTRLTVT.

The CDR3 DNA is TGCAGCGTTAAACTTCCTCCGTTCACGATGAACACTGAAGCTTTCTTT. As protein: CSVKLPPFTMNTEAFF. J is TRBJ1-1 and V is TRBV29-1; D gene ambiguous. The ends were cut back, 5 bases at V and 0 bases at J, with 19 bases in the middle. Germline V gives CDR1 SQVTM, CDR2 ANQGSEA. The length of the CDR3 is 16 residues.

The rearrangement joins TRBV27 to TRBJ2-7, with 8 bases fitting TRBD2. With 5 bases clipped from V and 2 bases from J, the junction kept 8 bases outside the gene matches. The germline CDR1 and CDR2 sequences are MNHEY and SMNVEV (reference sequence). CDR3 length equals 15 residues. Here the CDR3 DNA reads TGTGCCAGCAGTCAGGGACTAGTGGATGCCTACGAGCAGTACTTC. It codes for CASSQGLVDAYEQYF.

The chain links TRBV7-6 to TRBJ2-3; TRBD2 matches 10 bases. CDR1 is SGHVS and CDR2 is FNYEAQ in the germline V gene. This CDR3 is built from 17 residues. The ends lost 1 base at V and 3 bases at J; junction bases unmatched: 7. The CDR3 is CASSLGRTSGLTDTQYF. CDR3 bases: TGTGCCAGCAGCTTAGGTCGGACTAGCGGTTTAACAGATACGCAGTATTTT.

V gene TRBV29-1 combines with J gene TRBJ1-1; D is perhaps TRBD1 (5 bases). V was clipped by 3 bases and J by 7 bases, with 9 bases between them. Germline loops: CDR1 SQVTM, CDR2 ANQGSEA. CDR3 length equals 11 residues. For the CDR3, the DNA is TGCAGCGTTGATCCAGGGTTTGAAGCTTTCTTT. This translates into CSVDPGFEAFF.

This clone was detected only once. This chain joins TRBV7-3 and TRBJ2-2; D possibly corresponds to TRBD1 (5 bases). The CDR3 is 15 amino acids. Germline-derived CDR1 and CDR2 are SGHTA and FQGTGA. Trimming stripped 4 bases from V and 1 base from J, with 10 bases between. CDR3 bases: TGTGCCAGCAGCTCCCGCGGACAGAACACCGGGGAGCTGTTTTTT. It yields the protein CASSSRGQNTGELFF. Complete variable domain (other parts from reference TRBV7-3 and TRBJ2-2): GAGVSQTPSNKVTEKGKYVELRCDPISGHTALYWYRQSLGQGPEFLIYFQGTGAADDSGLPNDRFFAVRPEGSVSTLKIQRTERGDSAVYLCASSSRGQNTGELFFGEGSRLTVL.